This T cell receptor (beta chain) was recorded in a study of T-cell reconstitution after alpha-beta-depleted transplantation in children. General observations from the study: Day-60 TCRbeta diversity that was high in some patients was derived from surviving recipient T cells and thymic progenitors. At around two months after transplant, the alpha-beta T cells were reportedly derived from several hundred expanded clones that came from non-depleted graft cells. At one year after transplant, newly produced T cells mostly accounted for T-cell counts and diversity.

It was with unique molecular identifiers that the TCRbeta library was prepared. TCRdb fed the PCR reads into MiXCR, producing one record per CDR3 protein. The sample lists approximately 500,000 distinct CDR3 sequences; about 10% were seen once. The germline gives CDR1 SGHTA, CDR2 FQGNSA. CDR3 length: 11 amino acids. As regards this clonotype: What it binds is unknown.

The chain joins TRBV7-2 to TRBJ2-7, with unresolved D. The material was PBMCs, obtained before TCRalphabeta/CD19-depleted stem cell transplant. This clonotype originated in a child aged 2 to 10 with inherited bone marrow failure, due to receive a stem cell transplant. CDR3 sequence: CAKPREYEQYF. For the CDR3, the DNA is TGTGCTAAACCCAGAGAGTACGAGCAGTACTTC.